This T cell receptor beta chain is drawn from a study of PD-1 blockade in classical Hodgkin lymphoma (dated by TCRdb to the early 2020s). With regard to the full study: Nivolumab dosing was 3 mg/kg intravenously every 2 weeks, continuing until either disease progression or unacceptable toxicity. To define a peripheral blood immune signature of response to PD-1 blockade in classical Hodgkin lymphoma, the study combined TCR beta sequencing with CyTOF.

The Qiagen DNeasy kit was used to extract genomic DNA from unsorted PBMCs and from the negatively selected CD4+ and CD8+ fractions. Using primers that anneal to V and J segments, immunoSEQ multiplex PCR amplified the TCR beta CDR3 regions. Amplification bias was minimized using a synthetic immune receptor repertoire, and residual bias was removed computationally after sequencing. Processing in the source paper ran as follows. Custom Python scripts were used to quantify repertoire diversity as the Shannon entropy index. Unsorted, CD4+ and CD8+ repertoires were analyzed separately, except for combined analyses in which CD4+ and CD8+ sequences were merged in silico. A clone was considered expanded if an increase in frequency of at least 2-fold after treatment relative to C1D1 was found, and a pseudocount of 0.5 was applied to clones undetected at baseline. Clones with 0 or 1 copy at C1D1 were defined as singleton clones, while clones with 2 or more copies were defined as non-singleton clones. Clones expanded in unsorted samples were labelled as CD4+, CD8+ or unknown by matching protein sequences in sorted samples from the same patient. Wilcoxon tests on paired samples were used to test diversity changes from C1D1 to C4D1. TCRdb limited this immuneACCESS table to in-frame rearrangements with V and J called. A share of clones is missing; checked studies link under half to unresolved V genes, and the rest is unexplained. Clone size and V and J calls were adopted from that table, with D and trimming inferred from the DNA. This sample comprises approximately 150,000 clones, less than 80% of them detected only once. The top ten clonotypes cover 9.2% of the sample.

Concerning this clone itself: It has no known antigen specificity. Qualities for individual bases were not recorded, and no much larger clone is one base off.

What the authors observed across the whole study: The study was limited to a single clinical trial cohort, and causes of repertoire differences, possibly disease activity or prior therapy, remained undefined. Newly diagnosed patients were reported to have lower baseline TCR diversity than healthy donors, and relapsed/refractory patients were reported to have lower baseline TCR diversity still. Baseline diversity similar to that of newly diagnosed patients was observed in trial patients achieving complete response, whereas significantly lower diversity was observed in partial responders and progressors. A significant rise by C4D1 was seen in CD4+ but not CD8+ TCR diversity (p=0.0027 vs p=0.16), with the rise being most apparent in complete responders (p=0.02). Patients starting nivolumab less than 1 year after ASCT had lower diversity and were excluded from later analyses to avoid confounding by immune reconstitution.

Per the publication, the time point label means: cycle 2 day 1 (C2D1) of nivolumab. All trial patients had relapsed after autologous stem cell transplantation, with cohorts A, B and C differing in prior brentuximab vedotin exposure. The trial cohort included 56 patients with relapsed/refractory classical Hodgkin lymphoma, and each patient had a best overall response of complete response, partial response or progressive disease. Single-agent nivolumab was administered to trial patients in the multi-cohort phase II CheckMate 205 trial. An independent review committee assessed best overall response using the 2007 International Working Group response criteria. Trial PBMCs were collected immediately before nivolumab initiation (C1D1) and during therapy at cycle 2 day 1 and cycle 4 day 1. Peripheral blood was collected in 8 mL Vacutainer Cell Preparation Tubes, from which PBMCs were isolated by centrifugation and then cryopreserved.

V and J are truncated by 0 bases and 0 bases respectively, leaving an intervening sequence of 10 bases. The germline V gene encodes CDR1 MGHRA and CDR2 YSYEKL. There are 16 amino acids in the CDR3, from cysteine to phenylalanine inclusive. Left in the record is the CDR3 DNA by itself, 48 bases read in frame from the first base. The rearrangement combines TRBV4-1 with TRBJ2-3; TRBD1 is a weak D gene call, 6 bases matching. This clonotype was sampled from a human donor with classical Hodgkin lymphoma. This specimen consisted of peripheral blood mononuclear cells (PBMCs), obtained before the second cycle of nivolumab. The CDR3 sequence is CASSQEGGASTDTQYF. In nucleotide form, the sequence is TGCGCCAGCAGCCAAGAAGGGGGAGCAAGCACAGATACGCAGTATTTT.